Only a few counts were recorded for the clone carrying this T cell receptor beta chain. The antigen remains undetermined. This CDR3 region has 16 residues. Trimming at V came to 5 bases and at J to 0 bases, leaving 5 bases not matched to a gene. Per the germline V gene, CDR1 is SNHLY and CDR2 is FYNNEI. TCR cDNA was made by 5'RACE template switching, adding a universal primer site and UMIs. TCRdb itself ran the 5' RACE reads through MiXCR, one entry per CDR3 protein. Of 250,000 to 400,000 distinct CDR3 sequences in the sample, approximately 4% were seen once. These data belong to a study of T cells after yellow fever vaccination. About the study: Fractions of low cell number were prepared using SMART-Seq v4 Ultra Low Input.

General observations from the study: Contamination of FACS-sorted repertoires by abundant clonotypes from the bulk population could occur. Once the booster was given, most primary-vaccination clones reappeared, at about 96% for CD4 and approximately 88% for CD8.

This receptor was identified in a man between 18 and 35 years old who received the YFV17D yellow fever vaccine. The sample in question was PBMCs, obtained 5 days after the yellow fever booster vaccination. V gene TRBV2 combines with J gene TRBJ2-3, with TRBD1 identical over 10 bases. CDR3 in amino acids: CASSQGDRGSTDTQYF. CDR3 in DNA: TGTGCCAGCAGTCAAGGGGACAGGGGTAGCACAGATACGCAGTATTTT.